This TCR beta chain appears in the sequencing data of a study of response to subunit inactivated influenza vaccine. Concerning this clonotype: Its antigen is not known.

TCRdb ran MiXCR on the RT-PCR reads and lists one entry per CDR3 protein. The data hold some 800,000 distinct CDR3 sequences, with 21% observed a single time. Study-wide results and caveats: The study's authors posited that every seasonal influenza vaccination enlists few new T cells.

Sequencing used PBMCs from blood, obtained about 5 days after vaccination. The receptor comes from a man between 45 and 60 years old who received an inactivated influenza vaccine.

CDR3 region: CASSQVAFSGSGHNEQFF. The CDR3 DNA follows: TGCGCCAGCAGCCAAGTGGCGTTTAGCGGGAGTGGACACAATGAGCAGTTCTTC. This sequence joins TRBV4-3 and TRBJ2-1, with 9 bases lining up with TRBD2. With 1 base clipped from V and 5 bases from J, the junction kept 12 bases outside the gene matches. Germline V CDR1 and CDR2: LGHNA, YSLEER. The CDR3 has 18 residues.